This T cell receptor beta chain was identified in a study of regulatory T cells in long-lasting Graves disease. In the study overall: Graves' cases, newly diagnosed, had used antithyroid drugs under 3 months. Whole-study findings and limits: Tissue studied was limited to peripheral blood, excluding thyroid tissue. For persistent Graves' patients, TCR diversity was lower than for newly diagnosed ones.

Arm-PCR of CDR3 regions and iRepertoire HTBI primers were used to build TCR beta libraries. Via MiXCR, TCRdb re-called the multiplex PCR reads, giving one row per CDR3 protein. The sample lists fewer than 450,000 distinct CDR3 sequences; 15% were seen once. This clonotype has a count of ten or more. The antigen is not known. The time point is: newly diagnosed GD, antithyroid drugs for less than 3 months. The TCR library was prepared using RNA isolated from PBMCs. A further study also used this sample, focusing on T cells in Graves' hyperthyroidism and ophthalmopathy. That paper adds: Stable hyperthyroidism was told apart from ophthalmopathy by a model built on 13 V-J features.

Sequenced here: peripheral blood mononuclear cells (PBMCs), sampled at new diagnosis, from a patient treated with antithyroid drugs. The sequence derives from a woman in her forties with Graves disease.

CDR3 region: CASSAGSGDTQYF. The CDR3 DNA reads as TGCGCCAGCAGCGCGGGTTCGGGAGATACGCAGTATTTT. This rearrangement joins TRBV5-1 to TRBJ2-3; weak D call: TRBD2 (5 bases). V lost 4 bases and J 5 bases, leaving 11 bases between the germline ends. The CDR3 is 13 amino acids. Germline V gene data show CDR1 as SGHRS and CDR2 as YFSETQ.